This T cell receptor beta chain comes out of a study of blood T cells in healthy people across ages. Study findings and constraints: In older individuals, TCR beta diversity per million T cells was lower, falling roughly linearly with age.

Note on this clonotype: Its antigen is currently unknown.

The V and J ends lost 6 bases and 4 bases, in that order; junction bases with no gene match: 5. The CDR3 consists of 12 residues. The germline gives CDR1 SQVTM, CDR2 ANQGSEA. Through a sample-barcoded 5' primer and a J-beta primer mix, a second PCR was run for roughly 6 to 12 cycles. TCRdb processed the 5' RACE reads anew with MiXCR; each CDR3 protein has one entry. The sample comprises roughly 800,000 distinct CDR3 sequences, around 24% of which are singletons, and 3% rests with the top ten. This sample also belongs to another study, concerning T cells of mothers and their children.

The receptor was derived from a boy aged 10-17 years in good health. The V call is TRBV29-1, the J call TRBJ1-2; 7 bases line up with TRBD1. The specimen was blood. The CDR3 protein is CSVGTARYGYTF. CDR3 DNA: TGCAGCGTGGGGACAGCCCGCTATGGCTACACCTTC.